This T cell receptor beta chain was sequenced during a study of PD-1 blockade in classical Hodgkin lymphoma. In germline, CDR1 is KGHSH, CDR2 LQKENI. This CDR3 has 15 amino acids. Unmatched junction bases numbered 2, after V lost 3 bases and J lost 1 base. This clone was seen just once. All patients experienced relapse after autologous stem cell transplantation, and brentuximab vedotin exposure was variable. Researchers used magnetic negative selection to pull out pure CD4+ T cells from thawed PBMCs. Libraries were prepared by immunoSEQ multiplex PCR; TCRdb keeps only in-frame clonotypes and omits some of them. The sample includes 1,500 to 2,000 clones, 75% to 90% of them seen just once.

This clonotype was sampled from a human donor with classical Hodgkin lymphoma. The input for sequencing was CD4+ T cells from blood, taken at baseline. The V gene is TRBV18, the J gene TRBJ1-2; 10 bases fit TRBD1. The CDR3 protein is CASSPGQGFNYGYTF. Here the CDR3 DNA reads TGTGCCAGCTCACCGGGACAGGGGTTTAACTATGGCTACACCTTC.